The 7 T cell receptor beta chains listed next were all sequenced from one sample in a study of blood T cell repertoires in COVID-19 (dated by TCRdb to about 2020). The library was obtained by the immunoSEQ multiplex PCR assay. The source is immuneACCESS, and TCRdb retained only in-frame sequences with V and J called. Part of the clones is not carried over; for the studies checked, unresolved V genes explain less than half of this, and the remainder is unexplained. A total of 60,000 to 75,000 clones appear in this sample, more than 75% of them only once. Under 1.5% of the sample comes from the top ten. Material for sequencing was peripheral blood. The receptors here all came from a human donor in a cohort sampled during active COVID-19.

The chain links TRBV21-1 to TRBJ1-2; TRBD1, the table's D call, was not compared with the DNA. TRBV21-1 is noted as a pseudogene. This CDR3 is built from 17 residues. The CDR3 sequence is CASSKEIRTGASHGYTF. CDR3 in DNA: TGTGCCAGCAGCAAAGAAATCAGGACAGGGGCGTCCCATGGCTACACCTTC.

This rearrangement joins TRBV7-9 to TRBJ2-3; D remains unclear. CDR3 size: 14 residues. V lost 4 bases and J lost 6, with 14 bases in between. Germline-derived CDR1 and CDR2 are SEHNR and FQNEAQ (reference sequence). CDR3 nucleotides: TGTGCCAGCAGCTCGTCTGAGATCCCTGATACGCAGTATTTT. This translates into CASSSSEIPDTQYF.

As for this clone: This CDR3 is also generated by other DNA sequences in the sample. The gene calls are TRBV5-1 and TRBJ2-5; TRBD1 agrees at 8 bases. V dropped 4 bases and J dropped 5; count of bases not matched to a gene: 7. CDR1 is SGHRS, CDR2 YFSETQ, per germline. This CDR3 is 14 amino acids long. CDR3 region: CASSLGQGGETQYF. The CDR3 DNA is TGCGCCAGCAGCCTCGGACAGGGCGGGGAGACCCAGTACTTC.

The V and J genes are TRBV28 and TRBJ2-1, with a possible D match to TRBD2 (5 bases). This CDR3 is built from 14 residues. The V and J ends lost 2 bases and 4 bases respectively, with 9 bases between them. CDR1 and CDR2 (germline): MDHEN, SYDVKM. CDR3 DNA sequence: TGTGCCAGCAGTTTACCGGACTGGTACAATGAGCAGTTCTTC. This encodes CASSLPDWYNEQFF.

This clone was counted a single time. The chain recombines TRBV2 with TRBJ1-1; D is ambiguous. Germline CDR1 and CDR2: SNHLY and FYNNEI. The CDR3 runs to 14 residues. Deletions cut 1 base from V and 5 bases from J, with 11 bases between. The CDR3 DNA reads TGTGCCAGCAGTGAAGAACGGAGGGAGACTGAAGCTTTCTTT. Protein product: CASSEERRETEAFF.

This clone appeared once. The chain recombines TRBV6-5 with TRBJ2-2; TRBD1 agrees at 7 bases. V lost 9 bases and J lost 6; bases outside the gene matches: 13. This CDR3 is built from 15 residues. Germline V gives CDR1 MNHEY, CDR2 SVGAGI. In DNA form, the CDR3 reads TGTGCCAGTTTCCCGGGACAGAGGCGTGCCGGGGAGCTGTTTTTT. Translating it yields CASFPGQRRAGELFF.

This chain links TRBV19 with TRBJ1-3; the D gene is possibly TRBD1 (5 bases). CDR1 and CDR2 from the germline V gene are LNHDA and SQIVND (reference sequence). CDR3 size: 15 residues. V was trimmed by 8 bases and J by 0 bases, leaving 14 bases between them. The CDR3 reads CASGRQSLSGNTIYF. The CDR3 DNA is TGTGCCAGTGGCCGACAGAGCCTCTCTGGAAACACCATATATTTT.